This TCR beta chain is drawn from a study of shared clonotypes between healthy human individuals. Study-wide points: Larger estimated richness was generally recorded for naive subsets relative to memory subsets. Non-shared clonotypes were found to have lower generation probabilities than the clonotypes that were shared by all four of the sorted-subset donors.

Looked up from germline, CDR1 is SGDLS and CDR2 is YYNGEE. V lost 3 bases and J lost 2, with 15 bases in between. This CDR3 contains 15 residues. Naive CD8 cells lacked CD45RO, underwent positive selection for CCR7 and left out terminally differentiated effector memory CD45RA+ cells. Caucasian adults living in Nashville, Tennessee, provided all samples. A note on this clone: Its antigen is unidentified.

200 ng DNA, approximately 31,000 T cell genomes, went into each sorted-subset replicate PCR. Produced via immunoSEQ multiplex PCR; TCRdb's table is partial and in-frame only. In the table there are 2 million to 2.5 million clones, approximately 94% of which are singletons. This TCR was sampled from a man aged 18 to 29 in good health. Some clones in this sample may be carry-over from other donors' samples. Sequencing was performed on naive CD8+ T cells from PBMCs. The gene calls are TRBV9 and TRBJ2-7; maybe TRBD1 (6 bases). The CDR3 DNA sequence: TGTGCCAGCAGCGCGTCAGGGGATCCAACCTACGAGCAGTACTTC. Translating it yields CASSASGDPTYEQYF.